This T cell receptor (beta chain) was captured in a study of T-cell memory formation after mild COVID-19. The study's findings and limits: CD8+ contracting clones occupied EMRA, while CD4+ ones occupied mainly CM and EM. Clonal second-wave expansions that peaked on day 37 had unconfirmed SARS-CoV-2 specificity.

Germline assignment: CDR1 LGHNA and CDR2 YSLEER. Losses at the gene ends were 0 bases for V and 6 bases for J; bases not matched to a gene: 9. The CDR3 covers 16 residues. Using its own MiXCR run on the 5' RACE reads, TCRdb lists one record per CDR3 protein. The data show fewer than 4,500 distinct CDR3 sequences, around 17% seen once. This clonotype has a count of ten or more. Its specificity is unknown. The chain carries TRBV4-3 and TRBJ2-7; 9 nucleotides line up with TRBD1. This receptor was taken from an adult who had mild COVID-19 (a few samples of this study predate the infection). Cell type and time point are not known. Sequenced: PBMCs or a T cell subset sorted from them (not recorded which). CDR3 sequence reads: CASSQDEGQGYAEQYF. CDR3 nucleotide sequence: TGCGCCAGCAGCCAAGATGAGGGACAGGGTTATGCCGAGCAGTACTTC.